This TCR beta chain originates from a study of T-cell reconstitution after alpha-beta-depleted transplantation in children. Unique molecular identifiers were built into the TCRbeta library. TCRdb fed the PCR reads into MiXCR, producing one record per CDR3 protein. The sample records approximately 510,000 distinct CDR3 sequences, about 17% being singletons. The CDR3 has 15 residues. V lost 7 bases and J lost 6; bases outside the gene matches: 9. Per germline, CDR1 LNHDA and CDR2 SQIVND (reference sequence). The V gene is TRBV19, the J gene TRBJ2-1; 10 bases line up with TRBD2. The clonotype was recovered from a human donor who donated a stem cell graft to a child with acute lymphoblastic leukemia. Sequences were derived from PBMCs from the stem cell graft donor, sampled from the stem cell graft. CDR3 sequence: CASKLLAGPLNEQFF. CDR3 bases: TGTGCCAGTAAGTTACTAGCGGGACCTCTCAATGAGCAGTTCTTC.